A single sample is the source of the 10 T cell receptor beta chains below, sequenced in a study of tumor-infiltrating lymphocytes in primary liver carcinoma. TCR beta cDNA was reverse-transcribed from about 0.45 ug of total RNA. The reaction used a constant-region primer and ProtoScript II reverse transcriptase. Generation of the TCR beta libraries relied on three nested multiplex PCR rounds using slightly modified ARM-PCR. Primers for the first two PCR rounds were TRBV1-TRBV30 forward primers and a C-beta reverse primer (about 11 cycles per round). TCRdb independently ran MiXCR on the multiplex PCR reads; one entry per CDR3 protein. The sample yields approximately 80,000 distinct CDR3 sequences, roughly two thirds seen once. Extraction of RNA together with DNA used about 17-30 mg of unsorted bulk tissue. The sample taken for sequencing was tumor-adjacent normal liver tissue. Every receptor here comes from a man in his forties with primary liver carcinoma and hepatitis B virus infection.

On this clonotype itself: A much larger clone lies a single base off, so this may be a read error. CDR3 bases: TGTGGCAGCAGTCCTACTAGCGGGCCAAACGAGCAGTACTTC. It specifies CGSSPTSGPNEQYF. V gene TRBV27 combines with J gene TRBJ2-7; 9 bases line up with TRBD2. From germline, CDR1 is MNHEY and CDR2 SMNVEV (reference sequence). This CDR3 is built from 14 residues.

The genes are TRBV24-1 and TRBJ2-5; 9 nucleotides agree with TRBD1. The CDR3 runs to 15 residues. Germline loops: CDR1 KGHDR, CDR2 SFDVKD. The ends lost 1 base at V and 5 bases at J; junction bases unmatched: 4. The CDR3 protein is CATSDFGTGSETQYF. As DNA, the CDR3 is TGTGCCACCAGTGATTTTGGGACAGGGTCGGAGACCCAGTACTTC.

About this clonotype itself: A read error may produce the germline difference seen at one junction end. The chain recombines TRBV6-1 with TRBJ2-5; TRBD2 might be the D (6 bases). This CDR3 region has 13 residues. Germline lookup yields CDR1 MNHNS and CDR2 SASEGT. This CDR3 is CAGSRDLGETQYF. The CDR3 bases are TGTGCCGGCAGCAGGGACTTAGGAGAGACCCAGTACTTC.

This clonotype was observed at least ten times. This rearrangement joins TRBV4-1 to TRBJ1-1, with 7 bases aligning to TRBD1. V lost 3 bases, J lost 6 bases, and 10 bases stayed unmatched. Germline CDR1 MGHRA, CDR2 YSYEKL. The CDR3 runs 15 residues. This CDR3 reads CASSQGAGQRAEAFF. The CDR3 DNA sequence: TGCGCCAGCAGCCAGGGCGCGGGACAGCGGGCTGAAGCTTTCTTT.

This clonotype was seen a few times. The chain uses TRBV12-3 or TRBV12-4 and TRBJ2-5, with no clear D. CDR3 length equals 13 residues. The V and J ends lost 4 bases and 7 bases respectively, with 13 bases between them. In DNA form, the CDR3 reads TGTGCCAGCAGTTGGGGTCAGGAAGGGACCCAGTACTTC. The encoded protein is CASSWGQEGTQYF.

This rearrangement joins TRBV12-3 or TRBV12-4 to TRBJ2-1, with 9 positions matching TRBD2. V lost 8 bases and J lost 13; bases outside the gene matches: 15. The CDR3 covers 14 residues. The CDR3 DNA sequence: TGTGCCAGCCTCTCTAGCGGGATGTCGGGGGAACAGTTCTTC. Translated: CASLSSGMSGEQFF.

About this clonotype itself: One end of the junction fails to match germline, which may point to a read error. This chain joins TRBV6-5 and TRBJ2-7, with 12 bases lining up with TRBD2. CDR3 size: 15 residues. Germline CDR1 is MNHEY and CDR2 is SVGAGI. The CDR3 DNA reads as TGTGGCAGCAGACACCGACTAGCGGGAGAGTACGAGCAGTACTTC. Encoded protein: CGSRHRLAGEYEQYF.

The genes are TRBV10-2 and TRBJ2-7, with 7 bases that match TRBD1. The V gene end was trimmed by 5 bases and the J gene end by 3 bases; junction bases not matched to a gene: 7. Germline CDR1 is WSHSY and CDR2 is SAAADI. CDR3 length: 14 amino acids. As DNA, the CDR3 is TGCGCCAGCAGTATAGGGGGCCCATTCTACGAGCAGTACTTC. This translates into CASSIGGPFYEQYF.

V and J are TRBV11-2 and TRBJ1-5; D is perhaps TRBD1 (6 bases). Germline lookup yields CDR1 SGHAT and CDR2 FQNNGV. The V end was cut by 11 bases, the J end by 4 bases, with 24 bases between. This CDR3 spans 16 amino acids. The CDR3 reads CACSLKGGPTNQPQHF. The CDR3 nucleotides read TGTGCCTGTAGCCTAAAAGGGGGACCGACGAATCAGCCCCAGCATTTT.

Turning to this clonotype: One end of the junction does not line up with germline, which may come from a read error. This chain links TRBV28 with TRBJ2-7; TRBD2 aligns across 8 bases. Germline CDR1 is MDHEN and CDR2 is SYDVKM. This CDR3 has 14 amino acids. The DNA for the CDR3 is TGTGCCAGCAGTTTTCTAGCGGGTAACTACGATCAGTACTTC. This gives the protein CASSFLAGNYDQYF.